These 20 T cell receptor beta chains share one sample of origin, sequenced in a study of long-term antiretroviral therapy in people with HIV. The assay used was immunoSEQ (version v3.0), run at survey level. Measured with immunoSEQ multiplex PCR; TCRdb has only the in-frame clones, and not every one. The profile shows roughly 24,000 clones, about 85% of them singletons. Sequences were derived from unsorted PBMCs, sampled approximately 4.8 years after starting antiretroviral therapy. The receptors here all came from a man in his forties with HIV.

The V call is TRBV5-6, the J call TRBJ2-1; the D gene could be TRBD1 or TRBD2 (5 bases each). Germline V gene sequence: CDR1 SGHDT, CDR2 YYEEEE. The CDR3 covers 16 residues. Trimming stripped 4 bases from V and 7 bases from J, with 21 bases between. This CDR3 reads CASSRDFRGPGNEQFF. The CDR3 DNA reads TGTGCCAGCAGCCGGGATTTTCGGGGACCGGGGAATGAGCAGTTCTTC.

The genes are TRBV4-2 and TRBJ1-2; 8 nucleotides line up with TRBD1. CDR1 and CDR2 from the germline V gene are LGHNA and YNFKEQ. The CDR3 consists of 19 residues. The junction had 15 bases not matched to a gene; V was cut back by 0 bases and J by 3 bases. The CDR3 DNA sequence: TGTGCCAGCAGCCAAGATATAGCCAGGGGGCTTCCTAAGGACTATGGCTACACCTTC. Amino acid sequence: CASSQDIARGLPKDYGYTF.

In its sample, this clone was seen once. J is TRBJ2-6 and V is TRBV2; D call uncertain. Germline-derived CDR1 and CDR2 are SNHLY and FYNNEI. This CDR3 region has 16 residues. V lost 9 bases and J lost 0, with 15 bases in between. The CDR3 reads CARRTTQSSGANVLTF. The CDR3 DNA reads as TGTGCCAGACGGACGACTCAGAGCTCTGGGGCCAACGTCCTGACTTTC.

This clone turned up a few times. The gene calls are TRBV27 and TRBJ1-1, with 8 positions matching TRBD1. Germline trimming cut 5 bases from V and 8 bases from J; bases unmatched to any gene: 4. Germline assignment: CDR1 MNHEY and CDR2 SMNVEV (reference sequence). This CDR3 region has 12 residues. DNA for the CDR3: TGTGCCAGCAGTCAGCGGACAGGGGAAGCTTTCTTT. This sequence encodes CASSQRTGEAFF.

The gene calls are TRBV4-1 and TRBJ2-1; 12 bases map to TRBD1. The CDR3 sequence is 17 residues long. The trim removed 2 bases at V and 4 bases at J, leaving 6 bases unmatched. Germline values: CDR1 MGHRA, CDR2 YSYEKL. CDR3 loop: CASSQYSGQGAYNEQFF. The CDR3 DNA is TGCGCCAGCAGCCAATACTCGGGACAGGGGGCGTACAATGAGCAGTTCTTC.

This chain links TRBV29-1 with TRBJ1-4; perhaps TRBD1 as D (6 bases). CDR1 is SQVTM and CDR2 is ANQGSEA in the germline V gene. The V end was cut by 5 bases, the J end by 8 bases, with 21 bases between. The CDR3 has 15 residues. CDR3 DNA sequence: TGCAGCGTTCCGGGGCCCCAACTTGGGACAGAAAAACTGTTTTTT. Amino acids: CSVPGPQLGTEKLFF.

This chain joins TRBV6-6 and TRBJ2-7; D may be TRBD2 (6 bases). Per the germline V gene, CDR1 is MNHNY and CDR2 is SVGAGI (reference sequence). The V gene lost 8 bases and the J gene lost 5 bases, with 16 bases spanning the gap. This CDR3 has 13 residues. The CDR3 coding sequence is TGTGCCAGCCGACTCTTCCGGGGGAACGAGCAGTACTTC. It specifies CASRLFRGNEQYF.

This clone appeared a few times. This chain uses TRBV4-3 with TRBJ1-2, with a weak D call TRBD1 (5 bases). Germline V gene sequence: CDR1 LGHNA, CDR2 YSLEER. This CDR3 has 14 amino acids. V lost 1 base and J 4 bases, leaving 10 bases between the germline ends. The CDR3 reads CASSQVGEAYGYTF. In nucleotides, the CDR3 is TGCGCCAGCAGCCAAGTGGGGGAGGCCTATGGCTACACCTTC.

J is TRBJ2-7 and V is TRBV4-1; weak D call: TRBD1 (6 bases). Trimming removed 3 bases from V and 2 bases from J, with 14 bases in between. CDR1 and CDR2 from the germline V gene are MGHRA and YSYEKL. There are 15 residues in the CDR3. The CDR3 coding sequence is TGCGCCAGCAGCCAGCACGGACAGAGCGCCTACGAGCAGTACTTC. Encoded protein: CASSQHGQSAYEQYF.

J is TRBJ2-1 and V is TRBV5-8; D not resolved. Germline V gene sequence: CDR1 SGHTS, CDR2 YDEGEE. The CDR3 runs to 13 residues. Between the trimmed V and J ends, which lost 4 bases and 9 bases, there was a span of 14 bases. CDR3 sequence (DNA): TGTGCCAGCAGCCTTGCCCCGGGCAGTGAGCAGTTCTTC. This encodes CASSLAPGSEQFF.

The J gene is TRBJ2-1, the V gene TRBV4-3, with TRBD2 matching 11 bases. There are 16 residues in the CDR3. Germline CDR1 reads LGHNA; CDR2 reads YSLEER. V was clipped by 1 base and J by 5 bases; unmatched bases: 4. This CDR3 reads CASSQGGLAAHNEQFF. Written as DNA, the CDR3 is TGCGCCAGCAGCCAAGGGGGACTAGCGGCCCACAATGAGCAGTTCTTC.

This chain connects TRBV5-8 to TRBJ2-1; D gene ambiguous. The germline CDR1 and CDR2 sequences are SGHTS and YDEGEE. The V gene lost 0 bases and the J gene lost 8 bases, with 9 bases spanning the gap. The CDR3 covers 13 residues. The chain's CDR3 is CASSLEGLDEQFF. For the CDR3, the DNA is TGTGCCAGCAGCTTGGAGGGCTTAGATGAGCAGTTCTTC.

The V and J genes are TRBV6-5 and TRBJ2-7, with a tentative D call TRBD1 (6 bases). V was shortened by 1 base and J by 6 bases, with 13 bases between the two germline ends. The length of the CDR3 is 14 residues. The germline CDR1 and CDR2 sequences are MNHEY and SVGAGI. As DNA, the CDR3 is TGTGCCAGCAGTTACTTACAGGGATTGAGCGAGCAGTACTTC. This codes for CASSYLQGLSEQYF.

This CDR3 is CASSSTGYEQYF. The CDR3 DNA sequence: TGTGCCAGCAGTTCGACCGGATACGAGCAGTACTTC. V gene TRBV7-2 combines with J gene TRBJ2-7; no reliable D call. CDR3 length: 12 residues. The germline V gene encodes CDR1 SGHTA and CDR2 FQGNSA. V lost 6 bases and J 4 bases, leaving 10 bases between the germline ends.

V is TRBV30 and J is TRBJ2-1; 10 bases are shared with TRBD2. The CDR3 covers 15 residues. The V gene's germline CDR1 is GTSNPN and CDR2 SVGIG (reference sequence). Trimming cost V 2 bases and J 2 bases; bases outside gene matches: 3. This chain's CDR3 is CAWSKRGGPYNEQFF. CDR3 DNA sequence: TGTGCCTGGAGTAAGCGGGGGGGACCCTACAATGAGCAGTTCTTC. Complete variable domain (other parts from reference TRBV30 and TRBJ2-1): SQTIHQWPATLVQPVGSPLSLECTVEGTSNPNLYWYRQAAGRGLQLLFYSVGIGQISSEVPQNLSASRPQDRQFILSSKKLLLSDSGFYLCAWSKRGGPYNEQFFGPGTRLTVL.

The gene calls are TRBV5-4 and TRBJ2-1; 10 bases match TRBD2. This CDR3 region has 17 residues. J was trimmed by 0 bases and V by 4 bases; bases with no gene match: 7. CDR1 is SGHNT and CDR2 is YYREEE in the germline V gene (reference sequence). For the CDR3, the DNA is TGTGCCAGCAGCGGTTGGCTAGCGGGGGTCTCCTACAATGAGCAGTTCTTC. Translation: CASSGWLAGVSYNEQFF. The whole variable domain, filled in from reference TRBV5-4 and TRBJ2-1, reads ETGVTQSPTHLIKTRGQQVTLRCSSQSGHNTVSWYQQALGQGPQFIFQYYREEENGRGNFPPRFSGLQFPNYSSELNVNALELDDSALYLCASSGWLAGVSYNEQFFGPGTRLTVL.

The J gene is TRBJ2-1, the V gene TRBV4-3; the match to TRBD2 covers 12 bases. The CDR3 extends over 15 amino acids. V shed 0 bases, J shed 8 bases, and the junction held 2 bases outside the gene matches. In germline, CDR1 is LGHNA, CDR2 YSLEER. CDR3 DNA: TGCGCCAGCAGCCAAGAGCTAGCGGGAGGGGATGAGCAGTTCTTC. Its translation is CASSQELAGGDEQFF.

The chain has TRBV19 and TRBJ2-3; D could derive from TRBD1 or TRBD2 (5 bases each). V was pared by 1 base and J by 7 bases, with 15 bases between. This CDR3 has 15 amino acids. Germline V CDR1 and CDR2: LNHDA, SQIVND (reference sequence). The DNA for the CDR3 is TGTGCCAGTAGTATAGCACAGGACTCTCACCATACGCAGTATTTT. Translating it yields CASSIAQDSHHTQYF.

The chain combines TRBV19 with TRBJ2-2; D unclear. The CDR3 has 14 residues. Germline CDR1 is LNHDA and CDR2 is SQIVND (reference sequence). V lost 2 bases and J lost 7, with 11 bases in between. CDR3 in amino acids: CASSIREFGGELFF. Written as DNA, the CDR3 is TGTGCCAGTAGTATAAGGGAATTCGGCGGGGAGCTGTTTTTT.

The genes are TRBV7-2 and TRBJ1-6, with a possible D match to TRBD1 (6 bases). Trimming removed 4 bases from V and 7 bases from J, with 17 bases in between. The CDR3 length is 16 residues. Per the germline V gene, CDR1 is SGHTA and CDR2 is FQGNSA. This chain's CDR3 is CASSSNSGAWNSPLHF. CDR3 coding DNA: TGTGCCAGCAGCTCAAACTCAGGGGCCTGGAATTCACCCCTCCACTTT.